This TCR beta chain was captured in a study of radiotherapy plus CTLA-4 blockade in lung cancer. Study-wide background: Objective response rate was 15% to 20%; disease control rate, around 30%. Overall study findings and caveats: After treatment with radiotherapy plus ipilimumab, TCR clones that came from the tumor expanded in blood. Interferon-beta and early blood T cell clone dynamics reportedly predicted response best.

Trimming at V came to 2 bases and at J to 5 bases, leaving 3 bases not matched to a gene. This CDR3 has 14 amino acids. Germline CDR1 is MDHEN and CDR2 is SYDVKM. As concerns this clone: The antigen is not known.

The table came from immunoSEQ multiplex PCR; TCRdb's copy has only in-frame clones and leaves some out. Of 90,000 to 150,000 clones in the sample, approximately 84% were seen once. Receiving focal radiation plus CTLA-4 blockade with ipilimumab were patients who had chemo-refractory metastatic non-small-cell lung cancer. The TCR originated in a human donor with non-small cell lung cancer who had a partial response to radiotherapy plus ipilimumab. This specimen consisted of peripheral blood, obtained from a patient treated with radiotherapy plus ipilimumab. The chain links TRBV28 to TRBJ2-7, with TRBD2 identical over 10 bases. This chain's CDR3 is CASSLLAGVDEQYF. For the CDR3, the DNA is TGTGCCAGCAGTTTACTAGCGGGAGTAGACGAGCAGTACTTC.